This TCR beta chain appears in the sequencing data of a study of OX40 agonist ivuxolimab in advanced cancers. Profiled with immunoSEQ multiplex PCR; TCRdb holds only in-frame clones, not every one. In the table there are about 62,000 clones, approximately 85% of which are singletons. From germline, CDR1 is KGHSH and CDR2 LQKENI. This CDR3 has 16 residues. Deletions cut 3 bases from V and 1 base from J, with 14 bases between. The chain uses TRBV18 and TRBJ2-3; D unresolved. Material: CD4+ or CD8+ T cells sorted from blood, obtained in a trial of the OX40 agonist ivuxolimab. The source of this sequence is an adult with an advanced solid tumor such as melanoma, head and neck, liver or kidney cancer. The CDR3 sequence is CASSPQSRRGTDTQYF. The CDR3 region has the DNA TGTGCCAGCTCACCCCAGAGCAGGAGAGGCACAGATACGCAGTATTTT.